The clone carrying this TCR beta chain was recorded once. This entry comes from a study of blood T cell repertoires in COVID-19. Study-level background: The United States, Italy and Spain supplied acute and convalescent COVID-19 samples. PBMCs, B-cell-depleted T cells, or T cells were the source of the cDNA or gDNA that made up the material.

Trimming cost V 3 bases and J 3 bases, with 15 bases left between them. CDR3 length: 15 amino acids. CDR1 and CDR2 from the germline V gene are SGHTS and YDEGEE. Per the authors' pipeline: Quantification of nucleated cells was approximated via reference gene primer amplification. Here immunoSEQ multiplex PCR was the method, and the copy in TCRdb shows in-frame clones only, minus some. V, J and clone size are those of that table, while D and trimming were read from the DNA. The table lists fewer than 75,000 clones, 89% of them singletons. Sequencing used peripheral blood. This sequence was found in a man of 80 years or more with acute or convalescent COVID-19. V usage is TRBV5-8 and J usage is TRBJ1-1; D not resolved. CDR3 region: CASSSPGRGDTEAFF. CDR3 nucleotides: TGTGCCAGCAGCTCACCCGGGCGGGGAGACACTGAAGCTTTCTTT.